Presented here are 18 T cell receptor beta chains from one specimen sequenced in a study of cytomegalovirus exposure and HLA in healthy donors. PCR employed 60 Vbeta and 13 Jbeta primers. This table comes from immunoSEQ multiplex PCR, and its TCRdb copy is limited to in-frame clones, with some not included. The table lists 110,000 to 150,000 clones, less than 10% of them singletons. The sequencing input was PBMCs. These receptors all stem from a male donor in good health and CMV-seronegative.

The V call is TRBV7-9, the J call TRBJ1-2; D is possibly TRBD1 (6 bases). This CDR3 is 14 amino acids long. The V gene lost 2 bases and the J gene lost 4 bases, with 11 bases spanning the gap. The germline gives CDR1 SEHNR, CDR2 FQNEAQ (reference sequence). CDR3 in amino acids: CASSLSDSIYGYTF. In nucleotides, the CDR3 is TGTGCCAGCAGCTTATCGGACAGTATCTATGGCTACACCTTC.

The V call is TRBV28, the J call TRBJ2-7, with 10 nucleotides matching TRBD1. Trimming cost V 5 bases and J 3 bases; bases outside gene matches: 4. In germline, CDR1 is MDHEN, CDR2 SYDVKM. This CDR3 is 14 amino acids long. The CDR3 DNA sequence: TGTGCCAGCAGTCCCCGGACAGGGGGCTACGAGCAGTACTTC. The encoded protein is CASSPRTGGYEQYF.

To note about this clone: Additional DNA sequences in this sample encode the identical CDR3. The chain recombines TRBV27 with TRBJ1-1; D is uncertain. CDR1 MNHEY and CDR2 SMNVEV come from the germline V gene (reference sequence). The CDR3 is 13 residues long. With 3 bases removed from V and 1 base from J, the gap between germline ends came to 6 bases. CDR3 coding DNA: TGTGCCAGCAGTTTGGCAGAGAACACTGAAGCTTTCTTT. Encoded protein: CASSLAENTEAFF.

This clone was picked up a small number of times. In DNA, the CDR3 is TGTGCCAGCAGCTTGGCCAGAATGAACACTGAAGCTTTCTTT. Encoded protein: CASSLARMNTEAFF. The gene calls are TRBV5-6 and TRBJ1-1, with unresolved D. Germline CDR1 and CDR2: SGHDT and YYEEEE. V gave up 0 bases and J gave up 0 bases, with 6 bases separating them. The CDR3 is 14 residues long.

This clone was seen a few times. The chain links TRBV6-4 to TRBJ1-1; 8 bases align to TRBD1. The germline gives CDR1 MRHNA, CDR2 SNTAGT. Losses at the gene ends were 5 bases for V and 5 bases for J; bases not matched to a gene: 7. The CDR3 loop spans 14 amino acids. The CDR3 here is CASSPDRAGTEAFF. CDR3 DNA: TGTGCCAGCAGTCCGGACAGGGCAGGGACTGAAGCTTTCTTT.

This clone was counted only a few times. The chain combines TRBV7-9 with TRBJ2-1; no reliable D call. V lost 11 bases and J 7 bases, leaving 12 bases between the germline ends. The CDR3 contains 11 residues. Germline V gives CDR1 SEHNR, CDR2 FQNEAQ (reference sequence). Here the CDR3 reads CAAAGGNEQFF. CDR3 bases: TGTGCCGCCGCAGGTGGGAATGAGCAGTTCTTC.

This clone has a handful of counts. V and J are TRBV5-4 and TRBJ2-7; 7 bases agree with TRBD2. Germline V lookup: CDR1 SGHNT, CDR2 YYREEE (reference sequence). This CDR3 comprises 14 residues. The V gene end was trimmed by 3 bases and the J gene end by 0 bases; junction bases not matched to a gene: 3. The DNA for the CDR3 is TGTGCCAGCAGCTCCGGGAGGTTCTCCTACGAGCAGTACTTC. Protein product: CASSSGRFSYEQYF.

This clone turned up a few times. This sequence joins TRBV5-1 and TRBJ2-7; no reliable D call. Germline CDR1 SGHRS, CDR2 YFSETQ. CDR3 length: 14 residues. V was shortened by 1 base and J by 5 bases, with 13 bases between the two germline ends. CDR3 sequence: CASSLHSSSNEQYF. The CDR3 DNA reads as TGCGCCAGCAGCTTGCACTCTTCTTCAAACGAGCAGTACTTC. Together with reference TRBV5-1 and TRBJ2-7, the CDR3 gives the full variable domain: KAGVTQTPRYLIKTRGQQVTLSCSPISGHRSVSWYQQTPGQGLQFLFEYFSETQRNKGNFPGRFSGRQFSNSRSEMNVSTLELGDSALYLCASSLHSSSNEQYFGPGTRLTVT.

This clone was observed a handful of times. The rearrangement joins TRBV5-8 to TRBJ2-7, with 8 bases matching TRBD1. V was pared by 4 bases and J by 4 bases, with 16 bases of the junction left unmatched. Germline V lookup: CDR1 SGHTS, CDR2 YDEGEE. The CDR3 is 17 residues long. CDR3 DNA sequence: TGTGCCAGCAGCCCCCCACTGAGCGGACAGGGACTTTACGAGCAGTACTTC. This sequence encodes CASSPPLSGQGLYEQYF.

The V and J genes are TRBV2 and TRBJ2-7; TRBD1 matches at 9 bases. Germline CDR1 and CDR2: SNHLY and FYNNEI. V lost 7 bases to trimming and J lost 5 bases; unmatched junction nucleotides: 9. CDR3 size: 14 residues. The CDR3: CASKPGTGTHEQYF. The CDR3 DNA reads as TGTGCCAGCAAGCCTGGGACAGGGACCCACGAGCAGTACTTC.

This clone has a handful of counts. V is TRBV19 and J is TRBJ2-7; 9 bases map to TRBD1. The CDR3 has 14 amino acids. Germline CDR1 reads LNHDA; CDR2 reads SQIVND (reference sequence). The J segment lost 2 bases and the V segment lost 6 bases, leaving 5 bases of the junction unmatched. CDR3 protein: CASSLRDRAYEQYF. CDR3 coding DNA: TGTGCCAGTAGCCTCCGGGACAGGGCCTACGAGCAGTACTTC.

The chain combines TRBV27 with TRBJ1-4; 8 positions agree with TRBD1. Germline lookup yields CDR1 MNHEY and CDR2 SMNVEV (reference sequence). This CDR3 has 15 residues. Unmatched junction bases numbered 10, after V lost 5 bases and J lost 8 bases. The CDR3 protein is CASSRSGTGKEKLFF. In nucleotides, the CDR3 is TGTGCCAGCAGTCGTTCCGGGACAGGAAAAGAAAAACTGTTTTTT. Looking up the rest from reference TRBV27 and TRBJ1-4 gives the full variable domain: EAQVTQNPRYLITVTGKKLTVTCSQNMNHEYMSWYRQDPGLGLRQIYYSMNVEVTDKGDVPEGYKVSRKEKRNFPLILESPSPNQTSLYFCASSRSGTGKEKLFFGSGTQLSVL.

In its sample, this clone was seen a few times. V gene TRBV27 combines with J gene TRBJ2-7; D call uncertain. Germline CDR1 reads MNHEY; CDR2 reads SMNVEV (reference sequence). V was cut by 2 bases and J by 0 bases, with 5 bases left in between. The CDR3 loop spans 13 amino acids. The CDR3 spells CASSLLSSYEQYF. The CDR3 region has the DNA TGTGCCAGCAGTTTACTGAGCTCCTACGAGCAGTACTTC.

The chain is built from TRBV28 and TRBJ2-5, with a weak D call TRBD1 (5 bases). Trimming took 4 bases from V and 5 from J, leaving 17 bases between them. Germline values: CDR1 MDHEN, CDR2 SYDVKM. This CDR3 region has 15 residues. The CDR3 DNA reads TGTGCCAGCAGTTGGGGCGGACGGAATGGGGAGACCCAGTACTTC. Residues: CASSWGGRNGETQYF.

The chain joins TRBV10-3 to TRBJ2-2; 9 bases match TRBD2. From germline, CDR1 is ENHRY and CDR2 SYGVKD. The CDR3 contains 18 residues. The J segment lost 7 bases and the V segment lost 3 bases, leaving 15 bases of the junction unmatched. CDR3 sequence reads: CAISEVAGAMGVDGELFF. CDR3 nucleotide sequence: TGTGCCATCAGTGAAGTAGCGGGGGCTATGGGGGTTGACGGGGAGCTGTTTTTT.

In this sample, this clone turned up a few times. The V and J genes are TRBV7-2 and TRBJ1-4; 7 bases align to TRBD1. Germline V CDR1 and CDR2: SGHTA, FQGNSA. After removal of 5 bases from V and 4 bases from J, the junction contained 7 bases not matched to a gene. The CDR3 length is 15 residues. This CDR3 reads CASSLLTGVNEKLFF. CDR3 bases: TGTGCCAGCAGCCTGCTCACAGGGGTTAATGAAAAACTGTTTTTT.

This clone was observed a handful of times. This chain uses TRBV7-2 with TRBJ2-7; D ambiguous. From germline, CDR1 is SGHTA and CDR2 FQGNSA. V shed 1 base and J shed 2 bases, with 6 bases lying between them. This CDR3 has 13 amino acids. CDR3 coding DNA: TGTGCCAGCAGCTTAGTCGGAGCCTACGAGCAGTACTTC. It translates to CASSLVGAYEQYF.

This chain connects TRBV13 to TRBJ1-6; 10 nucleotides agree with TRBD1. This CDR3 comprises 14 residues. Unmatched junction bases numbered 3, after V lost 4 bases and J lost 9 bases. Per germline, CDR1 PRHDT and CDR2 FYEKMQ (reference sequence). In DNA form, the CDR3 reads TGTGCCAGCAGCTCGACAGGGGGCATTTCACCCCTCCACTTT. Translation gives CASSSTGGISPLHF.